This T cell receptor (beta chain) was documented in a study of blood T cells in healthy people across ages. Using a J-beta primer mix together with a sample-barcoded 5' primer, a second PCR was run for roughly 6 to 12 cycles. TCRdb called the 5' RACE reads again in MiXCR, with one record for every CDR3 protein. The profile covers about 1,500,000 distinct CDR3 sequences, with about 28% appearing a single time and 7.7% taken by the ten largest. The sequencing input was blood. The receptor comes from a woman aged 30 to 39 in good health.

CDR3 DNA sequence: TGTGCCAGCTCACACGACAGCGTCACCTACGAGCAGTACTTC. It specifies CASSHDSVTYEQYF. The J gene is TRBJ2-7, the V gene TRBV18; D is possibly TRBD1 (5 bases). Germline CDR1 and CDR2: KGHSH and LQKENI. CDR3 size: 14 residues. Trimming took off 4 bases at V and 2 bases at J, with 12 bases between the two ends.